The present TCR beta chain was sequenced within a study of T cells in Graves' hyperthyroidism and ophthalmopathy. Diagnosis relied on clinical symptoms, serum thyroxine and TRAb, thyroid ultrasound and orbital computed tomography. Unmatched junction bases numbered 3, after V lost 10 bases and J lost 7 bases. This CDR3 has 13 amino acids. Amplified TCR beta CDR3 regions derived from RNA transcripts. The HTBI set primed first-round TCR CDR3 RT-PCR. TCRdb used MiXCR to reprocess the multiplex PCR reads, holding one entry per CDR3 protein. The table includes 250,000 to 300,000 distinct CDR3 sequences, more than 12% detected once.

This rearrangement joins TRBV12-3 or TRBV12-4 to TRBJ2-1, with 14 bases that match TRBD2. Source material: blood. This receptor was identified in a woman aged 40 to 49 with Graves' hyperthyroidism that later progressed to Graves' ophthalmopathy. The CDR3 DNA follows: TGTGCCACCGGGACTAGCGGGAGAAATGAGCAGTTCTTC. This gives the protein CATGTSGRNEQFF.